Following are 4 T cell receptor beta chains from one sample sequenced in a study of type 1 regulatory T cells. TCRdb analysed the reads with MiXCR anew, one entry per CDR3 protein. The table has about 24,000 distinct CDR3 sequences, 72% seen once. Their antigens are not known. Sequencing input: cultured T cells, either the whole culture or a sorted T cell fraction (not recorded which). As for subset: Tr1-enriched cell product generated in vitro against host alloantigens. These receptors were taken from a human donor in good health.

This clonotype counts as medium-sized. The chain joins TRBV9 to TRBJ2-1; 10 bases agree with TRBD2. V was clipped by 2 bases and J by 3 bases; unmatched bases: 5. In germline, CDR1 is SGDLS, CDR2 YYNGEE. This CDR3 is built from 16 residues. The CDR3 loop is CASSVIAGGYYNEQFF. The CDR3 DNA reads TGTGCCAGCAGCGTTATAGCGGGGGGCTACTACAATGAGCAGTTCTTC.

V usage is TRBV3-1 and J usage is TRBJ2-5, with 12 bases lining up with TRBD2. The CDR3 loop spans 16 amino acids. The V segment lost 5 bases and the J segment 4 bases; nucleotides outside the gene matches: 8. Germline assignment: CDR1 LGHDT and CDR2 YNNKEL (reference sequence). The CDR3 region has the DNA TGTGCCAGCAGCGCCCGGACTAGCGGGGCTAGAGAGACCCAGTACTTC. Protein: CASSARTSGARETQYF.

The CDR3 here is CSARGLFRMVAGGRRSAYEQYF. CDR3 in DNA: TGCAGTGCTAGAGGGCTGTTCCGGATGGTAGCGGGGGGCCGAAGGTCCGCCTACGAGCAGTACTTC. The chain uses TRBV20-1 and TRBJ2-7; 10 bases match TRBD2. Germline assignment: CDR1 DFQATT and CDR2 SNEGSKA (reference sequence). CDR3 size: 22 residues. The V segment lost 1 base and the J segment 2 bases; nucleotides outside the gene matches: 26.

The V and J genes are TRBV20-1 and TRBJ1-1; D may be TRBD1 (6 bases). The CDR3 spans 15 residues. Germline V gives CDR1 DFQATT, CDR2 SNEGSKA (reference sequence). V gave up 3 bases and J gave up 5 bases, with 19 bases separating them. CDR3 coding DNA: TGCAGTGCTAGTTCCCCCGGGGGCCTTGGTACTGAAGCTTTCTTT. It codes for CSASSPGGLGTEAFF.